Only a few counts were recorded for the clone carrying this TCR beta chain. V was pared by 5 bases and J by 4 bases, with 11 bases of the junction left unmatched. This CDR3 contains 16 residues. The data belong to a study of human T cells and chemical hapten exposure. Sample time point: patch test 1, 2 weeks after DPC sensitization. Treatment in this sample: therapeutic diphenylcyclopropenone sensitization with weekly scalp DPC. In TCRdb, the RACE reads were re-called with MiXCR into one record per CDR3 protein. The sample consists of about 120,000 distinct CDR3 sequences, around 15% of them appearing once.

The starting material was whole blood, obtained in connection with sensitization to the hapten diphenylcyclopropenone (DPC). This sequence joins TRBV12-3 or TRBV12-4 and TRBJ1-2, with 9 bases identical to TRBD1. This receptor was identified in a young man with alopecia areata. Some clones in this sample may be carry-over from other donors' samples. CDR3 in amino acids: CASSPVRDRVGYGYTF. Here the CDR3 DNA reads TGTGCCAGCAGTCCAGTACGGGACAGGGTGGGCTATGGCTACACCTTC.